These T cell receptor beta chains were read from a single sample in a study of T cell responses to AZD1222 COVID-19 vaccine. TCRdb's copy holds only in-frame clones and misses some; the assay was immunoSEQ multiplex PCR. The sample consists of about 110,000 clones, roughly 89% of them appearing once. The sequences come from peripheral blood, collected 28 days after the second AZD1222 dose. The receptors were sampled from an adult who received the AZD1222 COVID-19 vaccine. CDR3s include the opening cysteine and the closing phenylalanine or tryptophan. The D gene is left open where the match is weak. Not all rows give a size; the values are once, few, many and, for expanded clones, a class.

.,TRBV4-2,.,14,TRBJ1-1,TGTGCCAGCAAATATGAACAGATGAACACTGAAGCTTTCTTT,CASKYEQMNTEAFF
.,TRBV10-3,.,15,TRBJ2-5,TGTGCCATCAGTGAGAGGGATGGGAAGGGAGAGACCCAGTACTTC,CAISERDGKGETQYF
once,TRBV5-6,.,12,TRBJ1-3,TGTGCCAGCAGCCGTCACGGAAACACCATATATTTT,CASSRHGNTIYF
.,TRBV7-8,TRBD2,17,TRBJ2-5,TGTGCCAGCAGCTTAGGATCTATCGGGGGGGCCGGGGAGACCCAGTACTTC,CASSLGSIGGAGETQYF
.,TRBV2,.,15,TRBJ2-7,TGTGCCAGCAGTAGGCGGGGAACGAACTCCTACGAGCAGTACTTC,CASSRRGTNSYEQYF
.,TRBV3-1/TRBV3-2,.,14,TRBJ1-4,TGTGCCAGCAGCCGAGGGCGGGCTAATGAAAAACTGTTTTTT,CASSRGRANEKLFF
.,TRBV7-2,.,16,TRBJ1-3,TGTGCCAGCAGCGCCTCTCAGGCAGGGTCCGGAAACACCATATATTTT,CASSASQAGSGNTIYF
.,TRBV9,TRBD2,18,TRBJ2-1,TGTGCCAGCAGCTTCCGTAGCGGGGGGGCCGGTTCCTACAATGAGCAGTTCTTC,CASSFRSGGAGSYNEQFF
.,TRBV3-1/TRBV3-2,.,12,TRBJ1-5,TGTGCCAGCAGCCAAGATTTTGGGACCCAGCATTTT,CASSQDFGTQHF
few,TRBV4-1,TRBD1,13,TRBJ1-6,TGCGCCAGCAGCCGCCTACAGGGGAACACCCTCCACTTT,CASSRLQGNTLHF